The clone carrying this T cell receptor (beta chain) has only a few counts. Participants' own reports of clinical history determined their cohort assignment. Two negative PCRs, clearance, or symptom resolution had been documented for recovered Cohort 3 donors. The sample comes from a study of blood T cell repertoires in COVID-19. CDR1 is SGHTA and CDR2 is FQGNSA in the germline V gene. This CDR3 contains 15 residues. Trimming at V came to 3 bases and at J to 2 bases, leaving 2 bases not matched to a gene. Source study methods: Estimated nucleated cell counts came from reference gene primer amplification. The assay was immunoSEQ multiplex PCR, and TCRdb's table has in-frame clones only and misses some. Clone size and the V and J calls come from that table; the DNA yielded D and trimming. The data show around 150,000 clones, with nearly 80% seen just once and over 2.5% held by the top ten.

The chain combines TRBV7-2 with TRBJ2-1, with TRBD2 matching 9 bases. The TCR originated in a woman aged 45-59 years who had recovered from COVID-19. The sequencing sample was made of PBMCs or T cells enriched from blood (not recorded which). This chain's CDR3 is CASSLGTSTYNEQFF. The CDR3 DNA follows: TGTGCCAGCAGCTTGGGGACTAGCACCTACAATGAGCAGTTCTTC. Full variable domain (rest looked up from reference TRBV7-2 and TRBJ2-1): GAGVSQSPSNKVTEKGKDVELRCDPISGHTALYWYRQSLGQGLEFLIYFQGNSAPDKSGLPSDRFSAERTGGSVSTLTIQRTQQEDSAVYLCASSLGTSTYNEQFFGPGTRLTVL.